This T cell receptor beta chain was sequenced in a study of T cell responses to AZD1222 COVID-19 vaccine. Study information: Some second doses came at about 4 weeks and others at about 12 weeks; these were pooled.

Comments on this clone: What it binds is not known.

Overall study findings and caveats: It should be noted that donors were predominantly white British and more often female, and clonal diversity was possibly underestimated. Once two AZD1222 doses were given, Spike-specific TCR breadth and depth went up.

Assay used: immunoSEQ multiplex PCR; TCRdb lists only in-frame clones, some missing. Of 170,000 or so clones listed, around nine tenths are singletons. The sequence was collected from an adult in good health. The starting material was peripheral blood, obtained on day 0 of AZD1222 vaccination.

The CDR3 DNA reads as TGTGCCAGCACCGACAGGGCCAATCAGCCCCAGCATTTT. This sequence encodes CASTDRANQPQHF. V usage is TRBV28 and J usage is TRBJ1-5; TRBD1 agrees at 7 bases. CDR1 MDHEN and CDR2 SYDVKM come from the germline V gene. This CDR3 is 13 amino acids long. The ends lost 7 bases at V and 3 bases at J; junction bases unmatched: 3. Looking up the rest from reference TRBV28 and TRBJ1-5 gives the full variable domain: DVKVTQSSRYLVKRTGEKVFLECVQDMDHENMFWYRQDPGLGLRLIYFSYDVKMKEKGDIPEGYSVSREKKERFSLILESASTNQTSMYLCASTDRANQPQHFGDGTRLSIL.